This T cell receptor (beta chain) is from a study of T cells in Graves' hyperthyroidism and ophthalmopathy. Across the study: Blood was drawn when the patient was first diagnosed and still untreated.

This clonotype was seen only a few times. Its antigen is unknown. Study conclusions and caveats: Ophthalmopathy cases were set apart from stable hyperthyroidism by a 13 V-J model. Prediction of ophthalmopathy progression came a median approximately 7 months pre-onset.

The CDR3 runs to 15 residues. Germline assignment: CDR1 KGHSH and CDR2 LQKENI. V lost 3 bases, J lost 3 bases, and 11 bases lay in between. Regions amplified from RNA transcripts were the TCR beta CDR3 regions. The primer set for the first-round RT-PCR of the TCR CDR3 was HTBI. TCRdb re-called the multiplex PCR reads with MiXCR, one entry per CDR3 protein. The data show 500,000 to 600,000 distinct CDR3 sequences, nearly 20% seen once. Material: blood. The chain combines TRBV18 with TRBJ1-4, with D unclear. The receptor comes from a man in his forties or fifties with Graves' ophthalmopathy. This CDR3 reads CASSPARRPNEKLFF. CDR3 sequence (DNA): TGTGCCAGCTCACCGGCGCGGCGACCTAATGAAAAACTGTTTTTT.